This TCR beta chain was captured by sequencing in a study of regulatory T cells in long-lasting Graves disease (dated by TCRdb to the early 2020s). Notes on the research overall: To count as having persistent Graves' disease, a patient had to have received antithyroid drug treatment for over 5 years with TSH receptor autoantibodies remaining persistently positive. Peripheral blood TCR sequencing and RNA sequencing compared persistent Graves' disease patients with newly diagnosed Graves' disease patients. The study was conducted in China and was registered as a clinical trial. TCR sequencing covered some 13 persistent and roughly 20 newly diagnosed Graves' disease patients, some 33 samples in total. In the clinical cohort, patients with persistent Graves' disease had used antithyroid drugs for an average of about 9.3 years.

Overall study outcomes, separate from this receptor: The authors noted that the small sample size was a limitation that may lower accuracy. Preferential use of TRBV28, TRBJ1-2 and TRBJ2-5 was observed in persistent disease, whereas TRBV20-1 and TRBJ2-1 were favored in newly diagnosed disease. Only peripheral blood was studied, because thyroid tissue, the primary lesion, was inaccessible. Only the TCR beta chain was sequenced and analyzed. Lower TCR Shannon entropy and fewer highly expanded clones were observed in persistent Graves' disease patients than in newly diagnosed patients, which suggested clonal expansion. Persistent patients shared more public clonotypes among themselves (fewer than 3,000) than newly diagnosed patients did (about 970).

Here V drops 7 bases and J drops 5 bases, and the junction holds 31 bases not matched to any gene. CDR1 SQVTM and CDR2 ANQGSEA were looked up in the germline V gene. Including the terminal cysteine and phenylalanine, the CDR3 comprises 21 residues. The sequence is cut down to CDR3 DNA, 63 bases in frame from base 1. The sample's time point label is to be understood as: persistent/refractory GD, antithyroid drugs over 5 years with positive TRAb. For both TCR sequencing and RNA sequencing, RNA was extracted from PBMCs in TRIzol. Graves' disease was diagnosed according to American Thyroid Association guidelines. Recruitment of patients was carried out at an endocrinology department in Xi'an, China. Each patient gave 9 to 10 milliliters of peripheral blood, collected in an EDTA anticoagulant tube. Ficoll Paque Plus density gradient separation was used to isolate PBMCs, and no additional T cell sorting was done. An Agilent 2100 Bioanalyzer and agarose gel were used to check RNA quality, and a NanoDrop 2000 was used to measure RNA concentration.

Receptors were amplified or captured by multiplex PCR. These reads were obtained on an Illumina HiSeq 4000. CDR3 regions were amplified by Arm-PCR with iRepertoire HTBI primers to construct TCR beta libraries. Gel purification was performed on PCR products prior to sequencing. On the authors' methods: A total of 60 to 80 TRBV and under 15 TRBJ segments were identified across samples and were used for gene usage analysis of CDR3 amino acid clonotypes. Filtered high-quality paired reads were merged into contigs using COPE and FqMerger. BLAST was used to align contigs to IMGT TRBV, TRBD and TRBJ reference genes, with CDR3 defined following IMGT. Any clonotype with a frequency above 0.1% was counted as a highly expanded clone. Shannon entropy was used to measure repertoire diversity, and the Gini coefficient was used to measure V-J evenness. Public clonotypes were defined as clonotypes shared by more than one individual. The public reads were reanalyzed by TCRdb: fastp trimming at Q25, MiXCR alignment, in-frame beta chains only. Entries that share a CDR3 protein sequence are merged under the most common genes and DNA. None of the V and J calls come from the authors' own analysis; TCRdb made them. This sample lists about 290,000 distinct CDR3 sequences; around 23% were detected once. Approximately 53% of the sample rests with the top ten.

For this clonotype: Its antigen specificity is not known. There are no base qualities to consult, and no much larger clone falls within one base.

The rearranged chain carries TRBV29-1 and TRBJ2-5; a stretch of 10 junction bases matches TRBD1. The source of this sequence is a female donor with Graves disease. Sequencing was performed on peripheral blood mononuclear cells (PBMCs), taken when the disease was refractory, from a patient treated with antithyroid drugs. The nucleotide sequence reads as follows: TGCAGCGCCTCCCCCTCTCCCACCGACCGGGACAGGGGTTCTCGGTTTGAGACCCAGTACTTC. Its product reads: CSASPSPTDRDRGSRFETQYF.